The clone carrying this T cell receptor beta chain was counted at least ten times. Primed by a sample-barcoded 5' primer and a J-beta primer mix, a second PCR proceeded for 7 to 11 cycles. MiXCR, run by TCRdb on the 5' RACE reads, gives a single entry per CDR3 protein. In the table there are some 940,000 distinct CDR3 sequences, around 29% of which are singletons. The data were obtained in a study of blood T cells in healthy people across ages. Turning to the study itself: In model experiments, template switching was able to capture about one barcoded beta molecule for every two T cells that were present.

CDR1 is MDHEN and CDR2 is SYDVKM in the germline V gene. V was shortened by 7 bases and J by 3 bases, with 7 bases between the two germline ends. CDR3 length: 11 residues. Each sample had at least 6 million PBMCs isolated. These same data were also listed under a study on T cells of mothers and their children. As that study records: The overlap seen between related mothers and children slightly exceeded that of unrelated pairs, though not significantly. Persistent microchimeric T cell clones were not found at ~100 per million sensitivity.

The chain joins TRBV28 to TRBJ2-7; D gene ambiguous. This TCR came from a woman in her forties in good health. Sequencing used blood. The CDR3 bases are TGTGCCAGCACCCTGGGCTACGAGCAGTACTTC. This gives the protein CASTLGYEQYF.